The T cell receptor (beta chain) under discussion was sequenced for a study of human T cells and chemical hapten exposure. For the study at large: TCR yields per sample varied mostly from small pooled library volume differences. Findings and caveats of the study: Following DPC sensitization, TCRs present above 1 in 1000 frequency showed no change.

Unique molecular identifiers were affixed to discrete cDNA molecules within the library. Per the original methods: A per-sample median of about 100,000 TCRs was observed, with counts ranging from roughly 20,000 to 750,000. TCRdb analysed the 5' RACE reads with MiXCR anew, one entry per CDR3 protein. V and J calls and clone size were set by TCRdb, not the authors. The sample has some 150,000 distinct CDR3 sequences, 3.5% to 5% seen once. The CDR3 covers 20 residues. V lost 4 bases and J lost 0, with 22 bases in between. From germline, CDR1 is MNHEY and CDR2 SMNVEV (reference sequence). Sequencing started from total RNA isolated from unfractionated whole blood. Ten or more counts support this clonotype. Its matching antigen is unknown.

The chain joins TRBV27 to TRBJ1-6; the D is unclear. This receptor was obtained from a female donor in good health. The CDR3 DNA sequence: TGTGCCAGCAGTTCACCCAGCGAGGGTGCCTGGAGCTCCTATAATTCACCCCTCCACTTT. Protein product: CASSSPSEGAWSSYNSPLHF.